The clone carrying this T cell receptor (beta chain) was seen a few times. The assay was immunoSEQ multiplex PCR, and TCRdb's table has in-frame clones only and misses some. In the table there are roughly 14,000 clones, about two thirds of which are singletons. This specimen belongs to a study of neoadjuvant anti-PD-1 for oral cavity cancer. The CDR3 runs to 13 residues. The V end lost 4 bases, the J end lost 3 bases, and 12 bases lay between the germline ends. Germline V lookup: CDR1 SQVTM, CDR2 ANQGSEA. These newly diagnosed stage II-IVA oral cavity squamous cell carcinoma patients had no prior systemic or radiation treatment.

The chain employs TRBV29-1 and TRBJ1-2, with D unclear. The sample here was PBMCs, taken before nivolumab (anti-PD-1) treatment. This sequence originates from a person aged 35-79 years with oral cavity squamous cell carcinoma. The CDR3 DNA reads TGCAGCGTTGTATCGTCGGCAGACTATGGCTACACCTTC. It codes for CSVVSSADYGYTF.